Each of the 25 T cell receptor beta chains below was sequenced from the same sample in a study of blood T cell repertoires in COVID-19. Profiled with immunoSEQ multiplex PCR; TCRdb holds only in-frame clones, not every one. The table records some 58,000 clones, more than 80% of them present only once. Input material: peripheral blood. These receptors all come from a man aged 55-75 years with COVID-19, enrolled during active disease.

The genes are TRBV29-1 and TRBJ1-2, with 10 bases that match TRBD1. This CDR3 is 13 amino acids long. From germline, CDR1 is SQVTM and CDR2 ANQGSEA. Trimming removed 6 bases from V and 8 bases from J; junction bases left unmatched: 9. The CDR3 bases are TGCAGCGTCCCGGGACAGGGGTTGGAAGGCTACACCTTC. Protein: CSVPGQGLEGYTF.

This sequence joins TRBV2 and TRBJ2-1; D is perhaps TRBD2 (6 bases). This CDR3 comprises 12 residues. Trimming removed 8 bases at V and 7 bases at J, with 12 bases between. The V gene's germline CDR1 is SNHLY and CDR2 FYNNEI. The chain's CDR3 is CASGGTTNEQFF. CDR3 nucleotide sequence: TGTGCCAGCGGGGGGACCACAAATGAGCAGTTCTTC.

The chain combines TRBV27 with TRBJ2-1; TRBD1 matches 7 bases. Germline V gene sequence: CDR1 MNHEY, CDR2 SMNVEV (reference sequence). CDR3 length equals 15 residues. After removal of 6 bases from V and 3 bases from J, the junction contained 8 bases not matched to a gene. Here the CDR3 DNA reads TGTGCCAGCAGGGTCGGGACAGTAAACTACAATGAGCAGTTCTTC. Protein product: CASRVGTVNYNEQFF.

J is TRBJ2-7 and V is TRBV27, with 8 bases aligning to TRBD1. CDR3 length: 16 amino acids. The trim removed 3 bases at V and 0 bases at J, leaving 7 bases unmatched. Germline V CDR1 and CDR2: MNHEY, SMNVEV (reference sequence). The CDR3 sequence: CASSFRGTGGSYEQYF. In DNA, the CDR3 is TGTGCCAGCAGTTTCAGGGGGACAGGAGGCTCCTACGAGCAGTACTTC.

The gene calls are TRBV12-2 and TRBJ2-7; the D call of TRBD1 is as the table states it, not checked on the DNA. TRBV12-2 is a known pseudogene. This CDR3 is built from 18 residues. For the CDR3, the DNA is TGTGCAAGTCGCTTAGAGGTACAGGGAAGTTATGCTGTATACGAGCAGTACTTC. This gives the protein CASRLEVQGSYAVYEQYF.

V usage is TRBV27 and J usage is TRBJ2-1; D may be TRBD1 (6 bases). This CDR3 comprises 13 residues. Germline CDR1 and CDR2: MNHEY and SMNVEV (reference sequence). V was pared by 6 bases and J by 4 bases, with 10 bases between. Written as DNA, the CDR3 is TGTGCCAGCAGGGGGGACATTTACAATGAGCAGTTCTTC. It encodes CASRGDIYNEQFF.

The chain joins TRBV5-4 to TRBJ2-2; 10 nucleotides agree with TRBD2. The ends lost 4 bases at V and 3 bases at J; junction bases unmatched: 12. This CDR3 is built from 18 residues. Germline assignment: CDR1 SGHNT and CDR2 YYREEE (reference sequence). The CDR3 spells CASSGVQREGRDTGELFF. The CDR3 nucleotides are TGTGCCAGCAGCGGGGTCCAGCGGGAGGGCCGCGACACCGGGGAGCTGTTTTTT. The variable domain in full, with the rest retrieved from reference TRBV5-4 and TRBJ2-2, is ETGVTQSPTHLIKTRGQQVTLRCSSQSGHNTVSWYQQALGQGPQFIFQYYREEENGRGNFPPRFSGLQFPNYSSELNVNALELDDSALYLCASSGVQREGRDTGELFFGEGSRLTVL.

V gene TRBV4-3 combines with J gene TRBJ1-6; TRBD1 matches at 8 bases. Trimming cost V 1 base and J 10 bases; bases outside gene matches: 6. CDR1 LGHNA and CDR2 YSLEER come from the germline V gene. The CDR3 sequence is 15 residues long. The DNA for the CDR3 is TGCGCCAGCAGCCAAGGCCGGACAGGGATCTCACCCCTCCACTTT. This encodes CASSQGRTGISPLHF.

In DNA, the CDR3 is TGTGCCAGCAGCGTAGAAGGGGGCGAGGGAACTGGAAACACCATATATTTT. Amino acids: CASSVEGGEGTGNTIYF. This chain uses TRBV9 with TRBJ1-3; 7 bases map to TRBD1. The CDR3 length is 17 residues. CDR1 and CDR2 from the germline V gene are SGDLS and YYNGEE. Losses at the gene ends were 0 bases for V and 2 bases for J; bases not matched to a gene: 8.

The V gene is TRBV29-1, the J gene TRBJ2-1; D may be TRBD2 (7 bases). This CDR3 is 15 amino acids long. The germline V gene has CDR1 SQVTM and CDR2 ANQGSEA. V was shortened by 6 bases and J by 7 bases, with 22 bases between the two germline ends. CDR3 protein: CSVESRGGGGNEQFF. CDR3 sequence (DNA): TGCAGCGTCGAAAGTAGGGGGGGCGGCGGGAATGAGCAGTTCTTC.

This clone has a single count. The V and J genes are TRBV11-3 and TRBJ2-7; 7 bases match TRBD2. Germline-derived CDR1 and CDR2 are SGHNT and YENEEA. The length of the CDR3 is 16 residues. Losses at the gene ends were 5 bases for V and 0 bases for J; bases not matched to a gene: 10. The CDR3 DNA follows: TGTGCCAGCAGCCTCTCCGGGCTAGCGGCCTCCTACGAGCAGTACTTC. Its protein product is CASSLSGLAASYEQYF.

The chain is built from TRBV29-1 and TRBJ1-2; D gene uncertain. Germline CDR1 is SQVTM and CDR2 is ANQGSEA. Trimming removed 3 bases from V and 2 bases from J, with 4 bases in between. CDR3 size: 11 residues. The CDR3 DNA sequence: TGCAGCGTTGAGCTAAACTATGGCTACACCTTC. Its translation: CSVELNYGYTF.

This chain connects TRBV5-6 to TRBJ1-1; tentative D call: TRBD1 (5 bases). Germline loops: CDR1 SGHDT, CDR2 YYEEEE. The V and J ends lost 0 bases and 7 bases respectively, with 19 bases between them. The CDR3 sequence is 16 residues long. The CDR3 bases are TGTGCCAGCAGCTTGGATTATTCCACGGACAATCTTGAAGCTTTCTTT. It is translated as CASSLDYSTDNLEAFF.

The rearrangement links TRBV12-3 or TRBV12-4 to TRBJ1-3, with D unclear. The CDR3 length is 12 residues. Trimming cost V 2 bases and J 4 bases, with 3 bases left between them. DNA for the CDR3: TGTGCCAGCAGTTTACAGGGAAACACCATATATTTT. Encoded protein: CASSLQGNTIYF.

The rearrangement links TRBV5-1 to TRBJ1-2; tentatively, D is TRBD1 (5 bases). V lost 0 bases and J 8 bases, leaving 14 bases between the germline ends. Germline CDR1 is SGHRS and CDR2 is YFSETQ. This CDR3 is 14 amino acids long. The chain's CDR3 is CASSLARRGTGYTF. The CDR3 DNA reads as TGCGCCAGCAGCTTGGCCAGGCGGGGGACGGGCTACACCTTC. The full variable domain, with the rest looked up from reference TRBV5-1 and TRBJ1-2, is KAGVTQTPRYLIKTRGQQVTLSCSPISGHRSVSWYQQTPGQGLQFLFEYFSETQRNKGNFPGRFSGRQFSNSRSEMNVSTLELGDSALYLCASSLARRGTGYTFGSGTRLTVV.

The DNA for the CDR3 is TGTGCCAGCAGTTACTCGGGGACAGGGATGAATGAGCAGTTCTTC. Amino acid sequence: CASSYSGTGMNEQFF. The chain recombines TRBV6-6 with TRBJ2-1; 9 bases agree with TRBD1. V dropped 0 bases and J dropped 7; count of bases not matched to a gene: 4. The CDR3 sequence is 15 residues long. Looked up from germline, CDR1 is MNHNY and CDR2 is SVGAGI (reference sequence).

This chain connects TRBV7-3 to TRBJ2-5; weak D call: TRBD2 (5 bases). Trimming left V 5 bases short and J 5 bases short, with 12 bases between. The CDR3 extends over 13 amino acids. The germline V gene has CDR1 SGHTA and CDR2 FQGTGA. CDR3 residues: CASSPGRRETQYF. In DNA, the CDR3 is TGTGCCAGCAGCCCGGGTCGGAGGGAGACCCAGTACTTC.

About this clone itself: Compared with germline, one end of the junction differs, possibly owing to a read error. This chain links TRBV7-7 with TRBJ1-5, with a possible D match to TRBD1 (5 bases). CDR3 size: 18 residues. Germline CDR1 reads SSHAT; CDR2 reads FNYEAQ (reference sequence). The CDR3 here is CASSLVQGRKKSNQPQHF. As DNA, the CDR3 is TGTGCTAGCAGCTTAGTTCAGGGAAGGAAGAAAAGCAATCAGCCCCAGCATTTT.

The chain couples TRBV10-3 to TRBJ2-7; 7 bases are a match to TRBD1. The CDR3 length is 11 residues. Trimming cost V 8 bases and J 4 bases; bases outside gene matches: 2. Germline V CDR1 and CDR2: ENHRY, SYGVKD. CDR3 sequence reads: CAIGGQYEQYF. Written as DNA, the CDR3 is TGTGCCATCGGGGGACAGTACGAGCAGTACTTC.

The CDR3 loop reads CASSLRDWGDTQYF. The CDR3 coding sequence is TGTGCCAGCAGCCTCCGGGACTGGGGCGATACGCAGTATTTT. The chain is built from TRBV9 and TRBJ2-3, with a tentative D call TRBD2 (6 bases). The length of the CDR3 is 14 residues. The V gene's germline CDR1 is SGDLS and CDR2 YYNGEE. The V end lost 4 bases, the J end lost 6 bases, and 15 bases lay between the germline ends.

The rearrangement uses TRBV4-2 and TRBJ2-7; TRBD2 matches at 7 bases. Germline lookup yields CDR1 LGHNA and CDR2 YNFKEQ. The CDR3 length is 14 residues. J gave up 0 bases and V 1 base, and 0 bases lay outside the gene matches. CDR3 DNA sequence: TGTGCCAGCAGCCAAGGGACTAGCTCCTACGAGCAGTACTTC. Protein product: CASSQGTSSYEQYF.

This clone came up a few times. The rearrangement joins TRBV2 to TRBJ2-1; TRBD2 aligns across 10 bases. Germline V CDR1 and CDR2: SNHLY, FYNNEI. The CDR3 spans 14 residues. The ends lost 8 bases at V and 4 bases at J; junction bases unmatched: 5. The CDR3 sequence: CASRGLADYNEQFF. The DNA of the CDR3 is TGTGCCAGCCGCGGACTAGCGGATTACAATGAGCAGTTCTTC.

The rearrangement links TRBV29-1 to TRBJ2-1; possible D gene TRBD1, 6 bases. Trimming stripped 4 bases from V and 5 bases from J, with 9 bases between. Germline V lookup: CDR1 SQVTM, CDR2 ANQGSEA. The CDR3 runs to 12 residues. The CDR3 DNA follows: TGCAGCGTTGGCAGGGGAGACAATGAGCAGTTCTTC. Translated: CSVGRGDNEQFF.

The chain links TRBV24-1 to TRBJ2-2, with TRBD2 identical over 7 bases. The CDR3 is 15 residues long. From germline, CDR1 is KGHDR and CDR2 SFDVKD. The V gene end was trimmed by 6 bases and the J gene end by 0 bases; junction bases not matched to a gene: 3. The CDR3: CATSKSGTNTGELFF. CDR3 DNA sequence: TGTGCCACCAGTAAGAGCGGGACGAACACCGGGGAGCTGTTTTTT.

The genes are TRBV5-1 and TRBJ1-2; 12 positions agree with TRBD1. The CDR3 is 13 residues long. Germline CDR1 is SGHRS and CDR2 is YFSETQ. The ends lost 4 bases at V and 7 bases at J; junction bases unmatched: 2. CDR3 sequence: CASSMGQGAGYTF. CDR3 DNA: TGCGCCAGCAGCATGGGACAGGGGGCTGGCTACACCTTC.